This entry concerns a single T cell receptor beta chain. No antigen is known for it. This entry is derived from a study of cytomegalovirus exposure and HLA in healthy donors. CDR1 and CDR2 (germline): DFQATT, SNEGSKA (reference sequence). Losses at the gene ends were 1 base for V and 7 bases for J; bases not matched to a gene: 0. The CDR3 is 11 amino acids. Study-wide findings and caveats: For TCR beta chains, V- and J-gene trimming was later linked to a missense DCLRE1C variant. For most TCR sequences rarity was the rule, although some public TCRs occurred in many donors.

PCR primers comprised 60 Vbeta and 13 Jbeta primers. Clones were sequenced by immunoSEQ multiplex PCR, and TCRdb holds only the in-frame ones, with some missing. The sample has 150,000 to 180,000 clones, roughly 80% seen once. This sequence was found in a man between 25 and 39 years old in good health and CMV-seropositive. The sample consisted of PBMCs. The chain links TRBV20-1 to TRBJ1-1, with 7 bases identical to TRBD1. The CDR3 nucleotides read TGCAGTGCTAGAGGACAGGGTGAAGCTTTCTTT. Amino acids: CSARGQGEAFF.